Listed here are 28 T cell receptor beta chains from one sample, sequenced in a study of cytomegalovirus exposure and HLA in healthy donors. The PCR contained 60 Vbeta and 13 Jbeta primers. Clones were read by immunoSEQ multiplex PCR, and TCRdb kept only the in-frame ones, dropping some. This sample has fewer than 150,000 clones; around 75% occur once, and the top ten carry about 3.4%. Sequenced material: PBMCs. The source is a man aged 25 to 40 in good health and CMV-seronegative.

J is TRBJ1-1 and V is TRBV4-1; 7 bases map to TRBD1. Unmatched junction bases numbered 8, after V lost 3 bases and J lost 10 bases. This CDR3 has 13 amino acids. Germline-derived CDR1 and CDR2 are MGHRA and YSYEKL. The CDR3 is CASSQTGFLLAFF. The CDR3 DNA sequence: TGCGCCAGCAGCCAGACAGGGTTCTTATTAGCTTTCTTT.

The chain is built from TRBV27 and TRBJ2-3; maybe TRBD1 (5 bases). CDR3 size: 13 residues. The germline gives CDR1 MNHEY, CDR2 SMNVEV (reference sequence). The ends were cut back, 3 bases at V and 3 bases at J, with 7 bases in the middle. CDR3 sequence: CASSFRQTDTQYF. The CDR3, as DNA: TGTGCCAGCAGTTTCCGACAGACAGATACGCAGTATTTT.

In its sample, this clone was seen a few times. The chain is built from TRBV19 and TRBJ2-6; 7 nucleotides match TRBD1. CDR3 length equals 17 residues. V lost 1 base, J lost 2 bases, and 5 bases stayed unmatched. Germline V CDR1 and CDR2: LNHDA, SQIVND (reference sequence). The CDR3 DNA reads as TGTGCCAGTAGTATAGTGTACAGGGGCCCTGGGGCCAACGTCCTGACTTTC. This codes for CASSIVYRGPGANVLTF. Looking up the rest from reference TRBV19 and TRBJ2-6 gives the full variable domain: DGGITQSPKYLFRKEGQNVTLSCEQNLNHDAMYWYRQDPGQGLRLIYYSQIVNDFQKGDIAEGYSVSREKKESFPLTVTSAQKNPTAFYLCASSIVYRGPGANVLTFGAGSRLTVL.

The chain couples TRBV9 to TRBJ1-4, with 9 bases aligning to TRBD1. The V gene's germline CDR1 is SGDLS and CDR2 YYNGEE. Trimming removed 4 bases from V and 8 bases from J; junction bases left unmatched: 15. The CDR3 is 17 residues long. The CDR3 coding sequence is TGTGCCAGCAGCCCCCCCGGCACAGGGGGCGCGCCAGAAAAACTGTTTTTT. This encodes CASSPPGTGGAPEKLFF.

CDR3 loop: CASSLASRTYEQYF. Here the CDR3 DNA reads TGCGCCAGCAGCTTGGCCAGTCGAACGTACGAGCAGTACTTC. This chain uses TRBV5-1 with TRBJ2-7; D remains unclear. V lost 0 bases and J 4 bases, leaving 11 bases between the germline ends. The CDR3 has 14 residues. CDR1 SGHRS and CDR2 YFSETQ come from the germline V gene. Together with reference TRBV5-1 and TRBJ2-7, the CDR3 gives the full variable domain: KAGVTQTPRYLIKTRGQQVTLSCSPISGHRSVSWYQQTPGQGLQFLFEYFSETQRNKGNFPGRFSGRQFSNSRSEMNVSTLELGDSALYLCASSLASRTYEQYFGPGTRLTVT.

This sequence joins TRBV6-5 and TRBJ2-3, with a weak D call TRBD2 (6 bases). The CDR3 totals 13 residues. V shed 6 bases and J shed 6 bases, with 13 bases lying between them. CDR1 and CDR2 from the germline V gene are MNHEY and SVGAGI. The CDR3 sequence is CASSPWRADTQYF. Written as DNA, the CDR3 is TGTGCCAGCAGCCCATGGAGGGCTGATACGCAGTATTTT.

This clone occurred once. The chain recombines TRBV5-4 with TRBJ2-7; TRBD2 agrees at 9 bases. The CDR3 is 15 residues long. With V trimmed by 4 bases and J by 1 base, 6 bases remained unmatched. The germline CDR1 and CDR2 sequences are SGHNT and YYREEE (reference sequence). The CDR3 DNA is TGTGCCAGCAGCCTACCGGGACTAGCTTCCTACGAGCAGTACTTC. Amino acid sequence: CASSLPGLASYEQYF. Based on the CDR3 plus reference TRBV5-4 and TRBJ2-7, the full variable domain is ETGVTQSPTHLIKTRGQQVTLRCSSQSGHNTVSWYQQALGQGPQFIFQYYREEENGRGNFPPRFSGLQFPNYSSELNVNALELDDSALYLCASSLPGLASYEQYFGPGTRLTVT.

The chain couples TRBV7-9 to TRBJ1-6; possible D gene TRBD1, 5 bases. This CDR3 has 15 amino acids. Trimming removed 5 bases from V and 10 bases from J, with 18 bases in between. Germline V CDR1 and CDR2: SEHNR, FQNEAQ (reference sequence). Here the CDR3 DNA reads TGTGCCAGCAGCCCCCGGACCTACGGGGGGTCACCCCTCCACTTT. Translating it yields CASSPRTYGGSPLHF.

This clone appeared a few times. This chain uses TRBV11-3 with TRBJ2-1, with TRBD2 identical over 7 bases. Germline V gene sequence: CDR1 SGHNT, CDR2 YENEEA. Trimming removed 1 base from V and 8 bases from J; junction bases left unmatched: 14. The CDR3 has 17 residues. CDR3 sequence reads: CASSLGEGTNSWDEQFF. DNA for the CDR3: TGTGCCAGCAGCTTAGGGGAGGGGACTAATTCTTGGGATGAGCAGTTCTTC.

The chain has TRBV7-2 and TRBJ2-7; D perhaps matches TRBD2 (6 bases). There are 14 residues in the CDR3. Germline V gives CDR1 SGHTA, CDR2 FQGNSA. Trimming took off 1 base at V and 3 bases at J, with 10 bases between the two ends. The CDR3 DNA reads TGTGCCAGCAGCTTAGTCGGGAGTGGCTACGAGCAGTACTTC. Encoded protein: CASSLVGSGYEQYF.

The CDR3 loop reads CASSPQGWDTEAFF. The CDR3 DNA reads TGTGCCAGCAGCCCACAGGGGTGGGACACTGAAGCTTTCTTT. The chain uses TRBV7-6 and TRBJ1-1; TRBD1 aligns across 7 bases. The CDR3 has 14 residues. Germline CDR1 and CDR2: SGHVS and FNYEAQ. The V gene end was trimmed by 5 bases and the J gene end by 3 bases; junction bases not matched to a gene: 6.

This chain connects TRBV6-1 to TRBJ2-7; D is possibly TRBD1 (5 bases). The length of the CDR3 is 11 residues. Germline values: CDR1 MNHNS, CDR2 SASEGT. V was clipped by 7 bases and J by 7 bases, with 11 bases between them. The CDR3 region is CASTNAGEQYF. The CDR3 bases are TGTGCCAGCACGAATGCAGGGGAGCAGTACTTC.

CDR3 amino acids: CASSTFFSGSSYNEQFF. The DNA for the CDR3 is TGCGCCAGCAGCACCTTCTTTAGCGGGAGCTCCTACAATGAGCAGTTCTTC. The rearrangement uses TRBV4-3 and TRBJ2-1, with 9 bases lining up with TRBD2. The junction had 8 bases not matched to a gene; V was cut back by 5 bases and J by 0 bases. The CDR3 has 17 residues. The germline V gene encodes CDR1 LGHNA and CDR2 YSLEER.

This sequence joins TRBV5-1 and TRBJ2-5, with TRBD1 as a possible D gene (5 bases). The CDR3 extends over 15 amino acids. Trimming took off 7 bases at V and 1 base at J, with 17 bases between the two ends. Germline lookup yields CDR1 SGHRS and CDR2 YFSETQ. The CDR3 bases are TGCGCCAGCTCCCAGGGCCCCGAACCCCAAGAGACCCAGTACTTC. Its translation is CASSQGPEPQETQYF.

Concerning this clone: At one end the junction does not follow the germline gene, possibly because of a read error. This rearrangement joins TRBV7-7 to TRBJ2-1; 10 nucleotides agree with TRBD2. The germline CDR1 and CDR2 sequences are SSHAT and FNYEAQ (reference sequence). The CDR3 consists of 16 residues. The CDR3 spells CASSLNPAGGSNEQFF. The CDR3 coding sequence is TGTGCTAGCAGCTTAAATCCAGCGGGGGGGTCTAATGAGCAGTTCTTC.

The chain combines TRBV5-1 with TRBJ1-1; 7 nucleotides align to TRBD1. V was pared by 1 base and J by 8 bases, with 14 bases of the junction left unmatched. In germline, CDR1 is SGHRS, CDR2 YFSETQ. The length of the CDR3 is 16 residues. The CDR3 region is CASSLIGGQAKLEAFF. CDR3 DNA sequence: TGCGCCAGCAGCTTGATCGGCGGACAGGCCAAGTTGGAAGCTTTCTTT.

CDR3 nucleotides: TGTGCCTTTACCCGTCGACAGGGGCTCTCACCCCTCCACTTT. Translation: CAFTRRQGLSPLHF. The chain couples TRBV30 to TRBJ1-6; 8 nucleotides agree with TRBD1. The germline gives CDR1 GTSNPN, CDR2 SVGIG (reference sequence). The V gene end was trimmed by 7 bases and the J gene end by 10 bases; junction bases not matched to a gene: 12. There are 14 residues in the CDR3.

This clone was seen only a few times. This rearrangement joins TRBV6-5 to TRBJ1-1; 7 bases are a match to TRBD1. The CDR3 is made up of 14 amino acids. V dropped 6 bases and J dropped 11; count of bases not matched to a gene: 15. The germline gives CDR1 MNHEY, CDR2 SVGAGI. The CDR3 reads CASRPTRTGGGAFF. CDR3 DNA sequence: TGTGCCAGCAGACCTACTCGGACAGGAGGGGGTGCTTTCTTT.

V usage is TRBV27 and J usage is TRBJ2-3; a possible D gene is TRBD2 (6 bases). This CDR3 is built from 16 residues. Trimming took off 5 bases at V and 0 bases at J, with 15 bases between the two ends. Germline V gives CDR1 MNHEY, CDR2 SMNVEV (reference sequence). The CDR3 spells CASSPMGGLSTDTQYF. The CDR3 bases are TGTGCCAGCAGTCCCATGGGGGGTCTGAGCACAGATACGCAGTATTTT.

The chain carries TRBV7-9 and TRBJ2-1, with TRBD2 matching over 7 bases. From germline, CDR1 is SEHNR and CDR2 FQNEAQ (reference sequence). The trim removed 7 bases at V and 7 bases at J, leaving 10 bases unmatched. The length of the CDR3 is 14 residues. The CDR3: CASNPSGNFNEQFF. CDR3 bases: TGTGCCAGCAACCCAAGCGGGAATTTTAATGAGCAGTTCTTC.

The chain couples TRBV2 to TRBJ2-7; TRBD2 might be the D (5 bases). The CDR3 extends over 14 amino acids. V shed 6 bases and J shed 3 bases, with 15 bases lying between them. Germline values: CDR1 SNHLY, CDR2 FYNNEI. In nucleotides, the CDR3 is TGTGCCAGCAGAAAGGAGGCCGTAAGCTACGAGCAGTACTTC. Residues: CASRKEAVSYEQYF.

The V gene is TRBV4-1, the J gene TRBJ2-7; 7 bases match TRBD1. CDR1 is MGHRA and CDR2 is YSYEKL in the germline V gene. The CDR3 spans 14 residues. The junction had 7 bases not matched to a gene; V was cut back by 4 bases and J by 4 bases. The CDR3 DNA follows: TGCGCCAGCAGCCCTCGGACAGGATTTTACGAGCAGTACTTC. Encoded protein: CASSPRTGFYEQYF.

The rearrangement links TRBV6-1 to TRBJ2-3, with 9 bases aligning to TRBD2. Germline V CDR1 and CDR2: MNHNS, SASEGT. This CDR3 contains 15 residues. Trimming removed 3 bases from V and 4 bases from J; junction bases left unmatched: 5. The CDR3 DNA reads TGTGCCAGCAGTGAGGGGCTAGCGGGGTCAGATACGCAGTATTTT. Protein product: CASSEGLAGSDTQYF.

This chain links TRBV19 with TRBJ1-2; 7 nucleotides align to TRBD1. Germline loops: CDR1 LNHDA, CDR2 SQIVND (reference sequence). Germline trimming cut 3 bases from V and 7 bases from J; bases unmatched to any gene: 8. This CDR3 has 14 residues. CDR3 in DNA: TGTGCCAGTAGTATTTCCCCCGACAGGGTTGGCTACACCTTC. Residues: CASSISPDRVGYTF.

The chain joins TRBV7-9 to TRBJ2-3, with 8 bases identical to TRBD1. The junction had 13 bases not matched to a gene; V was cut back by 6 bases and J by 5 bases. Germline CDR1 is SEHNR and CDR2 is FQNEAQ (reference sequence). The CDR3 extends over 16 amino acids. CDR3 protein: CASRRDRGEAKDTQYF. CDR3 in DNA: TGTGCCAGCAGGCGAGACAGGGGTGAGGCGAAAGATACGCAGTATTTT.

V is TRBV6-1 and J is TRBJ2-1, with 9 nucleotides matching TRBD2. Germline V lookup: CDR1 MNHNS, CDR2 SASEGT. This CDR3 has 17 amino acids. Trimming removed 2 bases from V and 6 bases from J; junction bases left unmatched: 11. In DNA form, the CDR3 reads TGTGCCAGCAGTGAATTTTCCTCGGGACTAGCACCCAATGAGCAGTTCTTC. This gives the protein CASSEFSSGLAPNEQFF.

This rearrangement joins TRBV5-4 to TRBJ2-1; 10 bases agree with TRBD2. Trimming took 3 bases from V and 6 from J; bases not matched to a gene: 6. Germline CDR1 is SGHNT and CDR2 is YYREEE (reference sequence). The CDR3 length is 15 residues. The CDR3 region is CASSSGLAEANEQFF. CDR3 coding DNA: TGTGCCAGCAGCTCAGGACTAGCGGAGGCCAATGAGCAGTTCTTC.

The sample holds a few counts of this clone. The genes are TRBV10-1 and TRBJ2-2, with D possibly being TRBD1 (5 bases). This CDR3 comprises 15 residues. The V end lost 3 bases, the J end lost 0 bases, and 8 bases lay between the germline ends. CDR1 and CDR2 (germline): WNHNN, SYGVQD (reference sequence). CDR3 loop: CASSDQGPNTGELFF. CDR3 nucleotides: TGCGCCAGCAGTGACCAGGGCCCGAACACCGGGGAGCTGTTTTTT.